Listed below are T cell receptor beta chains from one sample, sequenced in a study of T-cell memory formation after mild COVID-19. TCRdb re-analysed the 5' RACE reads in MiXCR, keeping a single row per CDR3 protein. The data show about 400,000 distinct CDR3 sequences, roughly an eighth seen once. Specimen: PBMCs or a T cell subset sorted from them (not recorded which). These receptors all stem from a man between 18 and 35 years old who had mild COVID-19 (a few samples of this study predate the infection). Cell type and time point are not known. Both conserved end residues are part of each CDR3. Each record gives: D gene, V gene, clone size, J gene, CDR3 protein, CDR3 DNA. A D gene is named only where the DNA matches it firmly. Clone size appears in some rows only: once, few, many, or a class for an expanded clone.

d_call: TRBD1; v_call: TRBV7-2; clone_size: few; j_call: TRBJ1-6; cdr3_aa: CASSRGDRGRYNSPLHF; cdr3_nt: TGTGCCAGCAGCCGCGGGGACAGGGGGCGTTATAATTCACCCCTCCACTTT
d_call: TRBD1; v_call: TRBV6-5; clone_size: NA; j_call: TRBJ1-2; cdr3_aa: CASSNRGFGYTF; cdr3_nt: TGTGCCAGCAGTAACAGGGGGTTCGGCTACACCTTC
d_call: NA; v_call: TRBV10-3; clone_size: few; j_call: TRBJ2-5; cdr3_aa: CAISEPTSGGRETQYF; cdr3_nt: TGTGCCATCAGTGAGCCGACTAGTGGGGGCCGGGAGACCCAGTACTTC
d_call: NA; v_call: TRBV2; clone_size: NA; j_call: TRBJ1-5; cdr3_aa: CASSRIGGRGQPQHF; cdr3_nt: TGTGCCAGCAGTCGTATCGGAGGGAGAGGCCAGCCCCAGCATTTT
d_call: NA; v_call: TRBV20-1; clone_size: few; j_call: TRBJ1-4; cdr3_aa: CSARDGVYGEKLFF; cdr3_nt: TGCAGTGCTAGAGATGGGGTGTACGGAGAAAAACTGTTTTTT
d_call: TRBD1; v_call: TRBV5-6; clone_size: NA; j_call: TRBJ1-2; cdr3_aa: CASSLIGTGVSDYGYTF; cdr3_nt: TGTGCCAGCAGCTTAATCGGGACAGGGGTTTCGGACTATGGCTACACCTTC
d_call: TRBD2; v_call: TRBV27; clone_size: few; j_call: TRBJ2-2; cdr3_aa: CASRNRGGTGELFF; cdr3_nt: TGTGCCAGCAGGAATCGGGGGGGCACCGGGGAGCTGTTTTTT
d_call: NA; v_call: TRBV10-3; clone_size: NA; j_call: TRBJ2-7; cdr3_aa: CAISGLRYDEQYF; cdr3_nt: TGTGCCATCAGTGGGCTTAGGTACGACGAGCAGTACTTC
d_call: NA; v_call: TRBV20-1; clone_size: NA; j_call: TRBJ2-5; cdr3_aa: CSASAGHQETQYF; cdr3_nt: TGCAGTGCGTCGGCAGGACACCAAGAGACCCAGTACTTC
d_call: NA; v_call: TRBV5-1; clone_size: many; j_call: TRBJ2-5; cdr3_aa: CASSLGLGETQYF; cdr3_nt: TGCGCCAGCAGCTTGGGACTAGGAGAGACCCAGTACTTC
d_call: NA; v_call: TRBV7-2; clone_size: few; j_call: TRBJ1-3; cdr3_aa: CASSPWDSKGNTIYF; cdr3_nt: TGTGCCAGCAGCCCATGGGACTCGAAGGGAAACACCATATATTTT
d_call: TRBD1; v_call: TRBV7-2; clone_size: few; j_call: TRBJ2-5; cdr3_aa: CASSWTGIQETQYF; cdr3_nt: TGTGCCAGCAGCTGGACAGGGATACAAGAGACCCAGTACTTC
d_call: TRBD2; v_call: TRBV5-6; clone_size: few; j_call: TRBJ2-2; cdr3_aa: CASSWDRTRTGELFF; cdr3_nt: TGTGCCAGCAGCTGGGACCGGACTAGAACCGGGGAGCTGTTTTTT
d_call: NA; v_call: TRBV5-1; clone_size: NA; j_call: TRBJ1-3; cdr3_aa: CASTPGPPGNTIYF; cdr3_nt: TGCGCCAGCACCCCGGGCCCGCCTGGAAACACCATATATTTT
d_call: NA; v_call: TRBV7-2; clone_size: NA; j_call: TRBJ1-2; cdr3_aa: CASSRLPSNYGYTF; cdr3_nt: TGTGCCAGCAGCCGGCTCCCGTCCAACTATGGCTACACCTTC
d_call: NA; v_call: TRBV28; clone_size: NA; j_call: TRBJ1-1; cdr3_aa: CASSFSGQRNTEAFF; cdr3_nt: TGTGCCAGCAGTTTTTCCGGACAGCGGAACACTGAAGCTTTCTTT
d_call: TRBD2; v_call: TRBV6-5; clone_size: few; j_call: TRBJ2-3; cdr3_aa: CASSPSGGSADTQYF; cdr3_nt: TGTGCCAGCAGCCCTAGCGGGGGGTCGGCAGATACGCAGTATTTT
d_call: TRBD1; v_call: TRBV5-1; clone_size: many; j_call: TRBJ1-1; cdr3_aa: CASSPRQGENTEAFF; cdr3_nt: TGCGCCAGCAGCCCAAGACAGGGCGAGAACACTGAAGCTTTCTTT
d_call: NA; v_call: TRBV25-1; clone_size: NA; j_call: TRBJ1-3; cdr3_aa: CASSGTQGTGNTIYF; cdr3_nt: TGTGCCAGCAGTGGTACACAGGGCACTGGAAACACCATATATTTT
d_call: NA; v_call: TRBV4-1; clone_size: NA; j_call: TRBJ1-6; cdr3_aa: CASSQGQARDLNSPLHF; cdr3_nt: TGCGCCAGCAGCCAAGGGCAGGCGCGGGACCTCAATTCACCCCTCCACTTT
d_call: NA; v_call: TRBV9; clone_size: few; j_call: TRBJ1-6; cdr3_aa: CASSPSWGTNSPLHF; cdr3_nt: TGTGCCAGCAGCCCCAGTTGGGGGACAAATTCACCCCTCCACTTT
d_call: TRBD1; v_call: TRBV11-2; clone_size: NA; j_call: TRBJ2-1; cdr3_aa: CASSLRDRDHNEQFF; cdr3_nt: TGTGCCAGCAGCCTCCGGGACAGGGACCACAATGAGCAGTTCTTC
d_call: TRBD1; v_call: TRBV12-3/TRBV12-4; clone_size: NA; j_call: TRBJ2-5; cdr3_aa: CASTRQGWGETQYF; cdr3_nt: TGTGCCAGCACTAGACAGGGCTGGGGGGAGACCCAGTACTTC
d_call: NA; v_call: TRBV5-4; clone_size: NA; j_call: TRBJ2-5; cdr3_aa: CASRMAREETQYF; cdr3_nt: TGTGCCAGCAGGATGGCCAGGGAAGAGACCCAGTACTTC
d_call: TRBD1; v_call: TRBV5-1; clone_size: many; j_call: TRBJ2-3; cdr3_aa: CASSRTGIGSDTQYF; cdr3_nt: TGCGCCAGCAGCCGGACAGGGATCGGCTCAGATACGCAGTATTTT
d_call: NA; v_call: TRBV7-2; clone_size: many; j_call: TRBJ2-1; cdr3_aa: CASSGGLYNEQFF; cdr3_nt: TGTGCCAGCAGCGGGGGGCTGTACAATGAGCAGTTCTTC
d_call: NA; v_call: TRBV7-2; clone_size: NA; j_call: TRBJ1-2; cdr3_aa: CASSYYHRAWGSNYGYTF; cdr3_nt: TGTGCCAGCAGCTACTACCACAGGGCGTGGGGTTCTAACTATGGCTACACCTTC
d_call: NA; v_call: TRBV5-6; clone_size: NA; j_call: TRBJ1-6; cdr3_aa: CASRLTVLRGGSYNSPLHF; cdr3_nt: TGTGCCAGCAGATTGACGGTATTGAGAGGTGGCTCCTATAATTCACCCCTCCACTTT
d_call: NA; v_call: TRBV29-1; clone_size: many; j_call: TRBJ2-5; cdr3_aa: CSVEALASETQYF; cdr3_nt: TGCAGCGTTGAAGCCCTAGCATCGGAGACCCAGTACTTC
d_call: NA; v_call: TRBV7-2; clone_size: many; j_call: TRBJ1-5; cdr3_aa: CASSLRGNQPQHF; cdr3_nt: TGTGCCAGCAGCTTAAGGGGCAATCAGCCCCAGCATTTT
d_call: NA; v_call: TRBV9; clone_size: many; j_call: TRBJ2-1; cdr3_aa: CASSHNSDNEQFF; cdr3_nt: TGTGCCAGCAGCCACAACAGTGACAATGAGCAGTTCTTC
d_call: NA; v_call: TRBV25-1; clone_size: NA; j_call: TRBJ1-2; cdr3_aa: CASSEMPYGYTF; cdr3_nt: TGTGCCAGCAGTGAAATGCCCTATGGCTACACCTTC
d_call: NA; v_call: TRBV30; clone_size: NA; j_call: TRBJ1-1; cdr3_aa: CAWRGGVADTEAFF; cdr3_nt: TGTGCCTGGAGGGGAGGGGTGGCGGACACTGAAGCTTTCTTT
d_call: NA; v_call: TRBV6-6; clone_size: few; j_call: TRBJ1-6; cdr3_aa: CASSYSIIRGNSPLHF; cdr3_nt: TGTGCCAGCAGTTACTCGATAATCAGGGGCAATTCACCCCTCCACTTT
d_call: NA; v_call: TRBV3-1; clone_size: NA; j_call: TRBJ1-1; cdr3_aa: CASSQDRFGRAEAFF; cdr3_nt: TGTGCCAGCAGCCAAGATCGGTTCGGGAGAGCTGAAGCTTTCTTT
d_call: NA; v_call: TRBV7-6; clone_size: NA; j_call: TRBJ2-3; cdr3_aa: CASSLVLGGTDTQYF; cdr3_nt: TGTGCCAGCAGCTTAGTTCTGGGGGGAACAGATACGCAGTATTTT
d_call: NA; v_call: TRBV9; clone_size: many; j_call: TRBJ2-5; cdr3_aa: CASSGDSWTQYF; cdr3_nt: TGTGCCAGCAGCGGGGATTCCTGGACCCAGTACTTC
d_call: NA; v_call: TRBV4-1; clone_size: NA; j_call: TRBJ2-7; cdr3_aa: CASSQEAWSYEQYF; cdr3_nt: TGCGCCAGCAGCCAAGAGGCCTGGTCCTACGAGCAGTACTTC
d_call: TRBD1; v_call: TRBV5-1; clone_size: NA; j_call: TRBJ2-2; cdr3_aa: CASSLRTGDAGELFF; cdr3_nt: TGCGCCAGCAGCTTAAGAACAGGGGACGCCGGGGAGCTGTTTTTT
d_call: NA; v_call: TRBV5-1; clone_size: many; j_call: TRBJ1-3; cdr3_aa: CASRSGQTGNTIYF; cdr3_nt: TGCGCCAGCAGATCAGGGCAAACTGGAAACACCATATATTTT
d_call: NA; v_call: TRBV7-6; clone_size: few; j_call: TRBJ2-5; cdr3_aa: CASSSTAGFQETQYF; cdr3_nt: TGTGCCAGCAGCTCGACGGCAGGGTTCCAGGAGACCCAGTACTTC
d_call: TRBD2; v_call: TRBV7-6; clone_size: many; j_call: TRBJ2-5; cdr3_aa: CASSPLGAGGETQYF; cdr3_nt: TGTGCCAGCAGCCCACTTGGGGCGGGGGGAGAGACCCAGTACTTC
d_call: TRBD1; v_call: TRBV11-2; clone_size: NA; j_call: TRBJ2-2; cdr3_aa: CASSRPGTGGELFF; cdr3_nt: TGTGCCAGCAGCCGTCCCGGGACAGGCGGGGAGCTGTTTTTT
d_call: NA; v_call: TRBV4-2; clone_size: few; j_call: TRBJ2-3; cdr3_aa: CASSQGFGGPTDTQYF; cdr3_nt: TGTGCCAGCAGCCAGGGGTTTGGCGGACCCACAGATACGCAGTATTTT
d_call: NA; v_call: TRBV2; clone_size: few; j_call: TRBJ2-4; cdr3_aa: CASRDLRQYF; cdr3_nt: TGTGCCAGCAGGGACCTCCGGCAGTACTTC
d_call: NA; v_call: TRBV5-1; clone_size: few; j_call: TRBJ1-1; cdr3_aa: CASSLISDTEAFF; cdr3_nt: TGCGCCAGCAGCTTAATATCTGACACTGAAGCTTTCTTT
d_call: NA; v_call: TRBV6-6; clone_size: few; j_call: TRBJ2-2; cdr3_aa: CASVTGSGELFF; cdr3_nt: TGTGCCAGCGTCACAGGGTCCGGGGAGCTGTTTTTT
d_call: NA; v_call: TRBV6-5; clone_size: NA; j_call: TRBJ1-4; cdr3_aa: CASSYRRFAEKLFF; cdr3_nt: TGTGCCAGCAGTTACCGAAGGTTTGCAGAAAAACTGTTTTTT
d_call: NA; v_call: TRBV5-5; clone_size: few; j_call: TRBJ1-6; cdr3_aa: CASSLVGNGDTLHF; cdr3_nt: TGTGCCAGCAGCTTGGTAGGGAATGGTGACACCCTCCACTTT
d_call: NA; v_call: TRBV9; clone_size: many; j_call: TRBJ2-7; cdr3_aa: CASSVGTFSYEQYF; cdr3_nt: TGTGCCAGCAGCGTTGGGACCTTCTCCTACGAGCAGTACTTC